This T cell receptor beta chain was identified in a study of T cells in women clearing cervical HPV infection (dated 2018 in TCRdb). About the full investigation: The cases were 25 women with histologically confirmed HPV16-related CIN3 or worse, and 2 of these cases were invasive cancers. Among cases, blood sampling occurred a median of roughly 160 days after lesion detection, with an interquartile range of roughly 90 to 230 days. Quality controls consisted of five blinded duplicates per group, for a total of some 60 samples made up of roughly 50 participants and approximately 10 replicates. Cases had a median age of approximately 32 years compared with approximately 40 for controls, and baseline characteristics showed no significant differences between the groups. The 20 to 30 controls were women who cleared a single incident HPV16 infection within 12 months without developing precancer or cancer. Cases and controls were matched on age within five years and on year of sample collection. This exploratory proof-of-principle case-control study, nested within the Guanacaste HPV Natural History Study in Costa Rica, compared TCR repertoires among women with different cervical HPV16 outcomes. Blood from cases was collected at the visit at which the lesion was first identified, whereas blood from controls was collected once infection was no longer detected. The parent cohort enrolled 9,800 or so women aged 18 or older in Guanacaste, Costa Rica, during about 1992 to 1994 and followed them for 6 to 7 years. Because only a few women had HLA typing data, the possibility that HLA type acted as a confounder could not be ruled out. Overall results and qualifications from the work: TCR repertoire richness was significantly higher in CIN3+ cases than in controls across sequencing depths, while evenness did not differ. Because the number of T cells in each sample was unknown, differences in richness could reflect differing T-cell content rather than repertoire biology. Random forest classifiers combining richness and V gene abundances distinguished cases from controls with an estimated AUC of roughly 0.8. Whether associations preceded infection or resulted from infection could not be shown with the cross-sectional design, and effector/memory subsets and HPV-specific T cells were not isolated. Cases had lower TRBV6-7 relative abundance than controls (roughly 0.12% versus 0.17%; Bonferroni P = 0.0008).

Using the immunoSEQ assay, multiplex PCR amplified TCR beta CDR3 regions from an average of 1200 ng of genomic DNA per sample. Primer bias was corrected in the assay by using a complete synthetic TCR repertoire to establish an amplification baseline. The amplicons were sequenced on the Illumina platform. The study's own analysis went as follows. Sequence errors were corrected by clustering with frequency ratios and a modified nearest-neighbor algorithm, and the sequences were then analyzed in the immunoSEQ Analyzer using IMGT gene definitions. At each rarefaction depth, TCR richness and evenness were averaged over 20 rarefaction repeats, and samples with fewer sequences than the depth were excluded. Wilcoxon rank sum tests with FDR correction were used to compare V, D and J gene relative abundances between the groups. Blinded duplicates gave an intraclass correlation of approximately 96% for TCR richness and an average of roughly 76% across over 55 gene segments. Entries here come from immuneACCESS through TCRdb and include only in-frame sequences with V and J called. Some clones fail to appear in such tables; in the studies checked, an unresolved V gene covers under half of the shortfall, and the cause of the remainder is unknown. Clone size and V and J calls were adopted from that table, with D and trimming inferred from the DNA. The sample table gives over 45,000 clones. The ten largest make up around 1.5% of the sample.

From its cysteine to its phenylalanine, the CDR3 spans 11 amino acids. The 24 bases shown cover part of the CDR3, and their frame starts at base 1. The germline V gene (reference sequence) sets CDR1 to GTSNPN and CDR2 to SVGIG. V is reduced by 1 base and J by 3 bases, leaving a spacing of 3 bases between them. Notes on this clone: What antigen it recognizes has not been identified. Read data end 3 residues before the CDR3 end; the end is taken from the germline J gene.

Every participant had a single incident cervical HPV16 infection, and women with prevalent HPV16 infections were excluded. Cervical HPV DNA was detected with MY09/MY11 PCR, and genotyping was done with dot-blot hybridization. About 15 mL of heparinized blood were centrifuged, and the buffy coat was aliquoted, frozen at -30°C, then stored at -80°C. QIAGEN kits were used to extract genomic DNA from the buffy coat specimens. The receptor was isolated from a woman between 18 and 69 years old with a cervical HPV16 infection that either progressed to CIN3+ or cleared (not recorded which). The chain employs TRBV30 and TRBJ2-5; no D gene can be assigned with confidence. Sequencing used blood buffy coat. For the CDR3, the sequence is CAWSAKETQYF. The CDR3 bases that were read are TGTGCCTGGAGTGCCAAAGAGACC.